The next 6 T cell receptor beta chains were all read from a single sample in a study of shared clonotypes between healthy human individuals. Sequencing used immunoSEQ multiplex PCR; TCRdb keeps in-frame clones, though not all of them. The sample holds 2 million to 2.5 million clones, 93% seen once. Sequencing input: naive CD4+ T cells from PBMCs. Indicated subset: CD45RA+ positively selected. The source is a man aged 18 to 29 in good health. Some clones in this sample may be carry-over from other donors' samples.

The V gene is TRBV7-2, the J gene TRBJ2-5; 9 bases are shared with TRBD2. The CDR3 is made up of 16 amino acids. CDR1 and CDR2 (germline): SGHTA, FQGNSA. V gave up 4 bases and J gave up 0 bases; unmatched junction bases: 6. The CDR3 DNA reads as TGTGCCAGCAGCTCCACTAGCGGGCTGTACCAAGAGACCCAGTACTTC. Protein product: CASSSTSGLYQETQYF.

This chain connects TRBV18 to TRBJ2-5; 12 positions agree with TRBD2. The CDR3 has 14 amino acids. J was trimmed by 9 bases and V by 6 bases; bases with no gene match: 8. Germline CDR1 is KGHSH and CDR2 is LQKENI. In nucleotides, the CDR3 is TGTGCCAGCTCGACTAGCGGGGGTTCGGGGGCCCAGTACTTC. Its translation is CASSTSGGSGAQYF.

The chain joins TRBV7-3 to TRBJ2-3; 7 nucleotides align to TRBD1. Trimming removed 6 bases from V and 3 bases from J; junction bases left unmatched: 9. The germline CDR1 and CDR2 sequences are SGHTA and FQGTGA. CDR3 length: 15 residues. The CDR3 nucleotides are TGTGCCAGCAGGGTGGGGCAGGGGGAAACAGATACGCAGTATTTT. It specifies CASRVGQGETDTQYF.

V is TRBV10-1 and J is TRBJ2-1; tentatively, D is TRBD2 (7 bases). The ends were cut back, 2 bases at V and 4 bases at J, with 15 bases in the middle. CDR3 length: 16 residues. The germline gives CDR1 WNHNN, CDR2 SYGVQD (reference sequence). The CDR3 loop is CASSEGRGGLYNEQFF. CDR3 coding DNA: TGCGCCAGCAGTGAGGGGAGGGGGGGTTTATACAATGAGCAGTTCTTC.

This clone is a singleton in its sample. The chain uses TRBV4-3 and TRBJ2-5; TRBD2 matches 13 bases. Germline V gives CDR1 LGHNA, CDR2 YSLEER. The CDR3 length is 19 residues. After removal of 4 bases from V and 5 bases from J, the junction contained 16 bases not matched to a gene. CDR3 region: CASSPQRTSGSFGRETQYF. The CDR3 DNA is TGCGCCAGCAGCCCCCAACGGACTAGCGGGAGTTTCGGGAGGGAGACCCAGTACTTC.

The J gene is TRBJ1-1, the V gene TRBV28; D is undetermined. Germline CDR1 MDHEN, CDR2 SYDVKM. CDR3 size: 16 residues. The ends were cut back, 5 bases at V and 5 bases at J, with 21 bases in the middle. Written as DNA, the CDR3 is TGTGCCAGCAGTCTAAACTACCGGGAAGTAAGGACTGAAGCTTTCTTT. This codes for CASSLNYREVRTEAFF.